The clone carrying this T cell receptor (beta chain) was detected only once. Antigen: not known. These data belong to a study of vaccination effects on CD4 cells after COVID-19. Study-wide findings and caveats: The study found that only 1 of 255 vaccine-induced clones from healthy vaccinees cross-reacted with common cold coronaviruses. Late in the post-vaccination period, infection-induced and vaccine-induced clones underwent marked clonal contraction.

Following 10 days of culture, CD4+ T cells were isolated. All study participants received two doses of BNT162b2 or mRNA-1273 vaccine. Germline V gives CDR1 SNHLY, CDR2 FYNNEI. The V gene lost 3 bases and the J gene lost 4 bases, with 19 bases spanning the gap. The CDR3 totals 17 residues. Sequencing used immunoSEQ multiplex PCR; TCRdb keeps in-frame clones, though not all of them. This repertoire shows about 40,000 clones, around two thirds found once; its top ten account for about 8%. The source material was CD4+ T cells from PBMCs cultured without peptide, sampled after COVID-19 vaccination. V gene TRBV2 combines with J gene TRBJ1-3; no firm D call. This sequence originates from a human donor who received a COVID-19 vaccine. The CDR3 sequence: CASSDAAALLSGNTIYF. As DNA, the CDR3 is TGTGCCAGCAGTGATGCGGCTGCCCTTCTGTCAGGAAACACCATATATTTT.